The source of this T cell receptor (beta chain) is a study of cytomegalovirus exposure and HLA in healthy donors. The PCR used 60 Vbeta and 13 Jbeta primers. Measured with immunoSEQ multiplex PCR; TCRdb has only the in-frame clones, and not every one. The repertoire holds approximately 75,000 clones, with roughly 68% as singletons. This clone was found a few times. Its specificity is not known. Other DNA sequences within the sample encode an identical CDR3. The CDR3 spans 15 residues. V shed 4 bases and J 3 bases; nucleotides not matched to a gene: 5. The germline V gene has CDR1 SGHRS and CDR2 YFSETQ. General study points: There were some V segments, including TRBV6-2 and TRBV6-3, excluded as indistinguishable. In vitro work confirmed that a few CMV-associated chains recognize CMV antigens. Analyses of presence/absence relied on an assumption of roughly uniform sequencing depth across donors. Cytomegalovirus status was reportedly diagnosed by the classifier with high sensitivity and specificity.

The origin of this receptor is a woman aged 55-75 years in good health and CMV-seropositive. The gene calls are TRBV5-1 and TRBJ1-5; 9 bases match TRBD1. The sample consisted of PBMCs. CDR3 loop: CASSLGQGINQPQHF. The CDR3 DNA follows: TGCGCCAGCAGCCTGGGACAGGGCATCAATCAGCCCCAGCATTTT.